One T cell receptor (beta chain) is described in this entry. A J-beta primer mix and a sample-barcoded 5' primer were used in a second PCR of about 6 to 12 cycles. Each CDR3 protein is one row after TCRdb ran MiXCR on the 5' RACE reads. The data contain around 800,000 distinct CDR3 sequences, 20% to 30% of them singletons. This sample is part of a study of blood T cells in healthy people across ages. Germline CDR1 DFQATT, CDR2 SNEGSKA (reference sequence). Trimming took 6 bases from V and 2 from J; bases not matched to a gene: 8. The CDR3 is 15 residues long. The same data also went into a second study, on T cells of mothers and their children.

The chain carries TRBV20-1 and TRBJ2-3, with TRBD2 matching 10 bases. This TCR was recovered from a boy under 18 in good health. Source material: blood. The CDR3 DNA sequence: TGCAGTGCCCTGGAACTAGCGGGGCTCACAGATACGCAGTATTTT. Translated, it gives CSALELAGLTDTQYF.